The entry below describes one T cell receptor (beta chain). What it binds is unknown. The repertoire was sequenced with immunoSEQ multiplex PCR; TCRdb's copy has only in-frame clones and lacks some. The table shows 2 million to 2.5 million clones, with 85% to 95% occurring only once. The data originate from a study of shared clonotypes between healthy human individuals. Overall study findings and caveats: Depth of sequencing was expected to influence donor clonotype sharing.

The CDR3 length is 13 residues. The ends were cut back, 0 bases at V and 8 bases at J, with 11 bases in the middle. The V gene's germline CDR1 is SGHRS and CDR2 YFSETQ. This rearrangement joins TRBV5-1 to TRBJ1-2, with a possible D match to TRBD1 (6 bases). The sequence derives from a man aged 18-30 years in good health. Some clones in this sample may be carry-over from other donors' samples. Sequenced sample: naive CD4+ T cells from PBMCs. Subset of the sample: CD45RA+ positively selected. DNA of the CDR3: TGCGCCAGCAGCTTGGTGGGGGGCGAGGGCTACACCTTC. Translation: CASSLVGGEGYTF.